Below, 30 T cell receptor beta chains from the same sample are listed, as sequenced in a study of shared clonotypes between healthy human individuals. The naive CD8 population came from CD45RO-negative cells selected for CCR7, without terminally differentiated effector memory CD45RA+ cells. TCRdb keeps only in-frame clones here, not all; method: immunoSEQ multiplex PCR. The sample comprises about 2 million clones, around 96% of which are singletons, and approximately 1.2% rests with the top ten. The sequenced material came from naive CD8+ T cells sorted from blood. Receptors were obtained from a young man in good health.

This clone has only one observation. The genes are TRBV6-1 and TRBJ2-5, with unresolved D. Germline V gives CDR1 MNHNS, CDR2 SASEGT. The CDR3 is 17 amino acids. V was pared by 0 bases and J by 2 bases, with 16 bases between. Here the CDR3 reads CASSEASRNLPQETQYF. CDR3 sequence (DNA): TGTGCCAGCAGTGAAGCGTCGAGGAACTTACCACAAGAGACCCAGTACTTC.

This sequence joins TRBV5-1 and TRBJ2-1; the match to TRBD1 covers 11 bases. Germline CDR1 and CDR2: SGHRS and YFSETQ. With V trimmed by 0 bases and J by 3 bases, 2 bases remained unmatched. This CDR3 is 16 amino acids long. The CDR3 nucleotides are TGCGCCAGCAGCTTGGATGGGACAGGGGGCTACAATGAGCAGTTCTTC. This encodes CASSLDGTGGYNEQFF.

The rearrangement uses TRBV5-1 and TRBJ2-5, with D possibly being TRBD2 (5 bases). There are 15 residues in the CDR3. The germline CDR1 and CDR2 sequences are SGHRS and YFSETQ. V was cut by 0 bases and J by 3 bases, with 12 bases left in between. The CDR3 spells CASSLGSVGEETQYF. The DNA for the CDR3 is TGCGCCAGCAGCTTGGGCTCGGTGGGAGAAGAGACCCAGTACTTC.

The chain uses TRBV11-2 and TRBJ2-1; D is undetermined. CDR1 and CDR2 (germline): SGHAT, FQNNGV. Trimming took 5 bases from V and 0 from J, leaving 11 bases between them. The CDR3 covers 15 residues. CDR3 nucleotides: TGTGCCAGCAGCAAGATCCCCCTCTCCTACAATGAGCAGTTCTTC. It translates to CASSKIPLSYNEQFF.

This chain joins TRBV2 and TRBJ2-7; TRBD2 matches 14 bases. V shed 3 bases and J 5 bases; nucleotides not matched to a gene: 3. Germline V CDR1 and CDR2: SNHLY, FYNNEI. The CDR3 has 15 residues. CDR3 residues: CASSEGLAGDHEQYF. The CDR3 DNA is TGTGCCAGCAGTGAGGGACTAGCGGGGGACCACGAGCAGTACTTC.

This rearrangement joins TRBV5-6 to TRBJ2-1; 7 nucleotides align to TRBD1. Germline loops: CDR1 SGHDT, CDR2 YYEEEE. The CDR3 has 19 amino acids. The ends lost 2 bases at V and 5 bases at J; junction bases unmatched: 19. CDR3 coding DNA: TGTGCCAGCAGCTTCCCCCGGGGACAGATTATAACGTCGGACAATGAGCAGTTCTTC. It is translated as CASSFPRGQIITSDNEQFF.

The chain uses TRBV9 and TRBJ2-5; D not certain. The V end lost 3 bases, the J end lost 4 bases, and 13 bases lay between the germline ends. The CDR3 length is 14 residues. Germline CDR1 SGDLS, CDR2 YYNGEE. The DNA of the CDR3 is TGTGCCAGCAGCGGAGAGGAATTTCCAGAGACCCAGTACTTC. Its translation is CASSGEEFPETQYF.

This chain links TRBV19 with TRBJ2-1, with 10 bases matching TRBD2. Germline CDR1 LNHDA, CDR2 SQIVND (reference sequence). V lost 6 bases to trimming and J lost 4 bases; unmatched junction nucleotides: 0. The length of the CDR3 is 13 residues. CDR3 region: CASRGLAYNEQFF. DNA of the CDR3: TGTGCCAGTAGGGGACTAGCGTACAATGAGCAGTTCTTC.

Worth noting for this clone: A junction end diverges from the germline sequence, so it may reflect a read error. The chain links TRBV7-9 to TRBJ1-6, with unresolved D. The germline V gene encodes CDR1 SEHNR and CDR2 FQNEAQ (reference sequence). The CDR3 is 12 amino acids. The CDR3 region has the DNA TGTGCCAGCAGCTTTGCGGGTTCATCCCTCCACTTT. Protein: CASSFAGSSLHF.

The chain recombines TRBV7-9 with TRBJ1-1; D may be TRBD1 (6 bases). This CDR3 is built from 12 residues. Germline loops: CDR1 SEHNR, CDR2 FQNEAQ (reference sequence). Trimming cost V 6 bases and J 11 bases, with 16 bases left between them. The CDR3 here is CASSKKAGEAFF. The CDR3 region has the DNA TGTGCCAGCAGTAAAAAGGCAGGGGAGGCTTTCTTT.

Turning to this clone: The sample holds other DNA sequences that translate to the same CDR3. J is TRBJ2-7 and V is TRBV7-9; unclear D gene. Germline V gives CDR1 SEHNR, CDR2 FQNEAQ (reference sequence). Trimming took off 4 bases at V and 2 bases at J, with 6 bases between the two ends. The CDR3 length is 12 residues. In DNA, the CDR3 is TGTGCCAGCAGCTCTCTCACCTACGAGCAGTACTTC. Amino acids: CASSSLTYEQYF.

This sequence joins TRBV6-5 and TRBJ2-2, with D unresolved. This CDR3 comprises 14 residues. Between the trimmed V and J ends, which lost 4 bases and 3 bases, there was a span of 9 bases. CDR1 MNHEY and CDR2 SVGAGI come from the germline V gene. The CDR3 DNA reads TGTGCCAGCAGTTTGTTCTGGGACACCGGGGAGCTGTTTTTT. It encodes CASSLFWDTGELFF.

The chain couples TRBV7-9 to TRBJ2-1; D gene uncertain. The CDR3 loop spans 16 amino acids. Trimming cost V 4 bases and J 3 bases, with 16 bases left between them. Germline assignment: CDR1 SEHNR and CDR2 FQNEAQ (reference sequence). CDR3 coding DNA: TGTGCCAGCAGCTCCTCCATTACTTCCCTCTACAATGAGCAGTTCTTC. Residues: CASSSSITSLYNEQFF.

The chain couples TRBV11-2 to TRBJ2-5; no reliable D call. This CDR3 is built from 15 residues. Germline CDR1 and CDR2: SGHAT and FQNNGV. With 1 base removed from V and 4 bases from J, the gap between germline ends came to 13 bases. The CDR3 DNA reads as TGTGCCAGCAGCTTAGCCTTAGGAGCTGTAGAGACCCAGTACTTC. Its translation is CASSLALGAVETQYF.

The rearrangement links TRBV7-9 to TRBJ1-1, with 7 bases that match TRBD1. This CDR3 has 14 amino acids. The trim removed 3 bases at V and 7 bases at J, leaving 8 bases unmatched. The V gene's germline CDR1 is SEHNR and CDR2 FQNEAQ (reference sequence). CDR3 DNA: TGTGCCAGCAGCTTGGTAGGGGGCGCGGGTGAAGCTTTCTTT. This codes for CASSLVGGAGEAFF.

This chain links TRBV6-5 with TRBJ2-7; TRBD1 matches at 7 bases. Germline lookup yields CDR1 MNHEY and CDR2 SVGAGI. This CDR3 has 15 amino acids. Trimming cost V 6 bases and J 0 bases; bases outside gene matches: 8. In DNA, the CDR3 is TGTGCCAGCAGCACCTTAGGGGGCCTCTCCTACGAGCAGTACTTC. Residues: CASSTLGGLSYEQYF.

About this clone: The sample has other DNA sequences that encode this CDR3 too. V and J are TRBV5-1 and TRBJ2-7, with D tentatively TRBD2 (5 bases). V was shortened by 0 bases and J by 5 bases, with 9 bases between the two germline ends. The CDR3 has 13 residues. CDR1 and CDR2 (germline): SGHRS, YFSETQ. The CDR3: CASSLARGDEQYF. Written as DNA, the CDR3 is TGCGCCAGCAGCTTGGCCCGGGGTGACGAGCAGTACTTC.

The chain combines TRBV5-1 with TRBJ1-1; D unresolved. This CDR3 contains 13 residues. V was cut by 4 bases and J by 4 bases, with 11 bases left in between. Germline CDR1 is SGHRS and CDR2 is YFSETQ. The CDR3 nucleotides read TGCGCCAGCAGCAGTGAGTACGGCACTGAAGCTTTCTTT. It yields the protein CASSSEYGTEAFF.

This chain connects TRBV7-6 to TRBJ1-1; a possible D gene is TRBD1 (5 bases). Trimming stripped 0 bases from V and 9 bases from J, with 17 bases between. Germline V gene data show CDR1 as SGHVS and CDR2 as FNYEAQ. CDR3 length equals 15 residues. For the CDR3, the DNA is TGTGCCAGCAGCTTAGCCCGGGACTCAATACTTCAAGCTTTCTTT. It translates to CASSLARDSILQAFF.

This clone was observed a few times. The V gene is TRBV7-9, the J gene TRBJ1-2; TRBD1 matches at 7 bases. V dropped 6 bases and J dropped 6; count of bases not matched to a gene: 4. The CDR3 has 12 residues. Looked up from germline, CDR1 is SEHNR and CDR2 is FQNEAQ (reference sequence). CDR3 sequence reads: CASRGQADGYTF. CDR3 DNA: TGTGCCAGCAGAGGACAGGCTGATGGCTACACCTTC.

In regard to this clone: The identical CDR3 is also encoded by other nucleotide sequences in the sample. The chain links TRBV9 to TRBJ2-3; 7 nucleotides match TRBD2. Germline loops: CDR1 SGDLS, CDR2 YYNGEE. The CDR3 has 14 amino acids. V dropped 4 bases and J dropped 1; count of bases not matched to a gene: 3. CDR3 loop: CASSTSGGTDTQYF. The CDR3 DNA reads TGTGCCAGCAGCACCAGCGGGGGCACAGATACGCAGTATTTT.

As concerns this clone: Different DNA sequences within this sample yield the same CDR3. V usage is TRBV5-1 and J usage is TRBJ1-1, with 11 bases lining up with TRBD1. CDR1 and CDR2 from the germline V gene are SGHRS and YFSETQ. The CDR3 spans 15 residues. Trimming removed 4 bases from V and 0 bases from J; junction bases left unmatched: 2. CDR3 region: CASSPGQGVNTEAFF. The CDR3, as DNA: TGCGCCAGCAGCCCGGGACAGGGGGTGAACACTGAAGCTTTCTTT.

The chain is built from TRBV10-1 and TRBJ2-1; D is unresolved. CDR3 length: 15 residues. Trimming shortened V by 5 bases and J by 0 bases, and 11 bases separated the two germline ends. Germline CDR1 and CDR2: WNHNN and SYGVQD (reference sequence). CDR3 nucleotides: TGCGCCAGCAGTTTTTCGGAAAGCTCCTACAATGAGCAGTTCTTC. Its translation is CASSFSESSYNEQFF.

The V gene is TRBV25-1, the J gene TRBJ1-4, with D possibly matching TRBD1 (6 bases). This CDR3 has 15 residues. The V gene's germline CDR1 is MGHDK and CDR2 SYGVNS. Trimming took 3 bases from V and 5 from J, leaving 13 bases between them. CDR3 region: CASSDETGPNEKLFF. The DNA of the CDR3 is TGTGCCAGCAGTGATGAGACAGGACCCAATGAAAAACTGTTTTTT.

V and J are TRBV13 and TRBJ1-1, with D possibly TRBD1 on 5 matching bases. Germline CDR1 PRHDT, CDR2 FYEKMQ (reference sequence). The V gene lost 1 base and the J gene lost 7 bases, with 10 bases spanning the gap. The CDR3 has 13 residues. The CDR3 loop reads CASSLEGRDEAFF. The CDR3 nucleotides are TGTGCCAGCAGCTTAGAGGGCAGGGATGAAGCTTTCTTT.

The genes are TRBV27 and TRBJ2-3, with 7 bases lining up with TRBD1. V shed 4 bases, J shed 0 bases, and the junction held 7 bases outside the gene matches. Germline-derived CDR1 and CDR2 are MNHEY and SMNVEV (reference sequence). CDR3 length: 16 residues. This CDR3 reads CASSSGTALSTDTQYF. The CDR3, as DNA: TGTGCCAGCAGTTCCGGGACAGCTCTTAGCACAGATACGCAGTATTTT.

V and J are TRBV28 and TRBJ1-1; D is uncertain. CDR1 and CDR2 from the germline V gene are MDHEN and SYDVKM. The ends were cut back, 2 bases at V and 4 bases at J, with 8 bases in the middle. The CDR3 contains 13 residues. This chain's CDR3 is CASSLGRSTEAFF. Written as DNA, the CDR3 is TGTGCCAGCAGTTTAGGTCGTAGCACTGAAGCTTTCTTT.

For this clone: The sample holds other DNA sequences that translate to the same CDR3. This chain uses TRBV4-3 with TRBJ1-1; 7 bases map to TRBD1. CDR1 is LGHNA and CDR2 is YSLEER in the germline V gene. The length of the CDR3 is 13 residues. V lost 0 bases to trimming and J lost 5 bases; unmatched junction nucleotides: 0. CDR3 residues: CASSQDRGTEAFF. The CDR3 nucleotides are TGCGCCAGCAGCCAAGACAGGGGGACTGAAGCTTTCTTT.

This clone was counted only a few times. V is TRBV30 and J is TRBJ2-7; 7 bases line up with TRBD1. The ends lost 5 bases at V and 0 bases at J; junction bases unmatched: 7. The CDR3 consists of 14 residues. In germline, CDR1 is GTSNPN, CDR2 SVGIG (reference sequence). The CDR3 loop reads CAWGQENFSYEQYF. The CDR3 nucleotides are TGTGCCTGGGGACAGGAGAACTTCTCCTACGAGCAGTACTTC. Full variable domain (outside the CDR3, taken from reference TRBV30 and TRBJ2-7): SQTIHQWPATLVQPVGSPLSLECTVEGTSNPNLYWYRQAAGRGLQLLFYSVGIGQISSEVPQNLSASRPQDRQFILSSKKLLLSDSGFYLCAWGQENFSYEQYFGPGTRLTVT.

Points on this clone: Other DNA sequences from this sample encode an identical CDR3 as well. The rearrangement joins TRBV30 to TRBJ1-5, with D perhaps TRBD1 (6 bases). CDR3 size: 15 residues. Trimming pared 3 bases from V and 0 bases from J, leaving 12 bases between. The V gene's germline CDR1 is GTSNPN and CDR2 SVGIG (reference sequence). This chain's CDR3 is CAWSEGGSSNQPQHF. Written as DNA, the CDR3 is TGTGCCTGGAGCGAGGGGGGGTCTAGCAATCAGCCCCAGCATTTT.